The present TCR beta chain was sequenced within a study of regulatory T cells in long-lasting Graves disease. Study-level points and caveats: Persistent disease preferred TRBV28, TRBJ1-2 and TRBJ2-5. Researchers reported studying only peripheral blood, not thyroid tissue.

A few counts support this clonotype. The target antigen is unknown. CDR3-region Arm-PCR and iRepertoire HTBI primers produced the TCR beta libraries. TCRdb itself ran the multiplex PCR reads through MiXCR, one entry per CDR3 protein. This sample has 420,000 or so distinct CDR3 sequences, with around 22% found just once. The V gene lost 6 bases and the J gene lost 0 bases, with 12 bases spanning the gap. Germline V gene data show CDR1 as MGHRA and CDR2 as YSYEKL. The CDR3 contains 15 residues. The time point is: persistent/refractory GD, antithyroid drugs over 5 years with positive TRAb. Preparation of the TCR library used RNA extracted from PBMCs. Graves' disease diagnoses followed American Thyroid Association guidelines. It was an endocrinology department in Xi'an, China, that provided the patients.

The chain combines TRBV4-1 with TRBJ2-1; D is unresolved. The sample was peripheral blood mononuclear cells (PBMCs), taken when the disease was refractory, from a patient treated with antithyroid drugs. This TCR came from a female donor with Graves disease. The CDR3 spells CASRQLTSSYNEQFF. The DNA of the CDR3 is TGCGCCAGCAGGCAACTCACGAGCTCCTACAATGAGCAGTTCTTC.